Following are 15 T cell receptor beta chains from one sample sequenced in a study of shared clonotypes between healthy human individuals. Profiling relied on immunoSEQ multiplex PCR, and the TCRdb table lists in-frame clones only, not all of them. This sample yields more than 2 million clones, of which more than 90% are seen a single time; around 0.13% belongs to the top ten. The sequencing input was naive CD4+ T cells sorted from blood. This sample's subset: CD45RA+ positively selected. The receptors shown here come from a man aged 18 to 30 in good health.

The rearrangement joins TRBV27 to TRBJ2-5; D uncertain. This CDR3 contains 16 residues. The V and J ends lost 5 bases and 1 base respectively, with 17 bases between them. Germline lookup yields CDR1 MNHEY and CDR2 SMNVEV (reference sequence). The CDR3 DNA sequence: TGTGCCAGCAGTCGATCGATCGGGCCACCCCAAGAGACCCAGTACTTC. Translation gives CASSRSIGPPQETQYF.

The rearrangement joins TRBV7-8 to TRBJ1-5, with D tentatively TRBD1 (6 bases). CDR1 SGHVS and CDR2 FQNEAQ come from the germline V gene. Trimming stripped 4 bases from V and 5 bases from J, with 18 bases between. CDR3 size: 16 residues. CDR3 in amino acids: CASSSGIDRMDQPQHF. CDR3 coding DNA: TGTGCCAGCAGCTCAGGGATTGACAGGATGGATCAGCCCCAGCATTTT.

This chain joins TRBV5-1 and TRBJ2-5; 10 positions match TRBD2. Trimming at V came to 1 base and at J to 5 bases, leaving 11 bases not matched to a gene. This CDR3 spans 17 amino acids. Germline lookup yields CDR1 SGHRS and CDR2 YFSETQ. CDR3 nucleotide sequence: TGCGCCAGCAGCTTGTCACCCAGCGGGGGGGCCGGGGAGACCCAGTACTTC. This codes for CASSLSPSGGAGETQYF. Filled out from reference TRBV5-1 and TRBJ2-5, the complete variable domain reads KAGVTQTPRYLIKTRGQQVTLSCSPISGHRSVSWYQQTPGQGLQFLFEYFSETQRNKGNFPGRFSGRQFSNSRSEMNVSTLELGDSALYLCASSLSPSGGAGETQYFGPGTRLLVL.

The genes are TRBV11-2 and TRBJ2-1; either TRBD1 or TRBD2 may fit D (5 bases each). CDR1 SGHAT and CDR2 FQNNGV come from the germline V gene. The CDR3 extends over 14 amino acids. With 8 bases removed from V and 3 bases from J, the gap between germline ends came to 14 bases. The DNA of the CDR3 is TGTGCCAGCGATGGGGGTAACTACTACAATGAGCAGTTCTTC. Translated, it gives CASDGGNYYNEQFF.

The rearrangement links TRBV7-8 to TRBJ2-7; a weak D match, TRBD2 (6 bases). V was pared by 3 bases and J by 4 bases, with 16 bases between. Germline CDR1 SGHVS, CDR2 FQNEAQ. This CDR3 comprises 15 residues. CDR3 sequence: CASSFGTHPSYEQYF. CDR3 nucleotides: TGTGCCAGCAGCTTCGGGACTCACCCGTCGTACGAGCAGTACTTC.

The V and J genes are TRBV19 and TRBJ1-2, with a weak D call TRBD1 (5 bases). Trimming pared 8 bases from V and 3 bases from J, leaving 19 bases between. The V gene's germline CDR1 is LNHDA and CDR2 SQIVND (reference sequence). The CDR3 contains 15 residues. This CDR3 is CASGTGTRNYYGYTF. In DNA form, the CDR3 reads TGTGCCAGTGGAACAGGTACTAGGAACTACTATGGCTACACCTTC.

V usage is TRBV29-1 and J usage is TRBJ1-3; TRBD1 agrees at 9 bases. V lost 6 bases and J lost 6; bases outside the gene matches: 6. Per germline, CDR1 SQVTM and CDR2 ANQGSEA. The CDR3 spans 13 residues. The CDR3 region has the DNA TGCAGCGTGAGGACAGGGGAACAAAACACCATATATTTT. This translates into CSVRTGEQNTIYF.

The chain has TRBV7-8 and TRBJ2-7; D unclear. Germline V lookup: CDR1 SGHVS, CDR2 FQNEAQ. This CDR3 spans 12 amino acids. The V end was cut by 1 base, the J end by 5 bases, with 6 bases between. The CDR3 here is CASSLVGNEQYF. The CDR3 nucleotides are TGTGCCAGCAGCTTAGTCGGCAACGAGCAGTACTTC.

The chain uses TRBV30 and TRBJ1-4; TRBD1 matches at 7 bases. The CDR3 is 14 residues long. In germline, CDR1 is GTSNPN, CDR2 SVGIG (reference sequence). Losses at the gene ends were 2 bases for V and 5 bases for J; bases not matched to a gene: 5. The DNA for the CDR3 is TGTGCCTGGAGTTGGGACAGTCTAAATGAAAAACTGTTTTTT. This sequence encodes CAWSWDSLNEKLFF. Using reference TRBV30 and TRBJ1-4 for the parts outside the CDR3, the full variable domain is SQTIHQWPATLVQPVGSPLSLECTVEGTSNPNLYWYRQAAGRGLQLLFYSVGIGQISSEVPQNLSASRPQDRQFILSSKKLLLSDSGFYLCAWSWDSLNEKLFFGSGTQLSVL.

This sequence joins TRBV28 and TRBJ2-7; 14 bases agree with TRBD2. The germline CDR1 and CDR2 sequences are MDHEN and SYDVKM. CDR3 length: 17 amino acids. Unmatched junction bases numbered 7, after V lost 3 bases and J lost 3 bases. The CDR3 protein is CASSLFGLAGGGYEQYF. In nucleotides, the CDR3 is TGTGCCAGCAGTTTGTTTGGACTAGCGGGGGGAGGCTACGAGCAGTACTTC.

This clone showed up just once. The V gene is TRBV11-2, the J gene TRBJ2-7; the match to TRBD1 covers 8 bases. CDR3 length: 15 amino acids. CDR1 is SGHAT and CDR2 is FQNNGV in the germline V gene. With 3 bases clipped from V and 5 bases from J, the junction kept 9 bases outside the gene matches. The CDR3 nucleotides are TGTGCCAGCAGCTTCGGGACAGGATATACTAACGAGCAGTACTTC. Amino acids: CASSFGTGYTNEQYF.

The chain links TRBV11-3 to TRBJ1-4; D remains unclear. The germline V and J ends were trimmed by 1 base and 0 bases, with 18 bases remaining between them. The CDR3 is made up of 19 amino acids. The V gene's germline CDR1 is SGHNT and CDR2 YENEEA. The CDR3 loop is CASSLGGRRLTATNEKLFF. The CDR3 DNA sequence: TGTGCCAGCAGCTTAGGCGGGCGGCGCCTGACGGCAACTAATGAAAAACTGTTTTTT.

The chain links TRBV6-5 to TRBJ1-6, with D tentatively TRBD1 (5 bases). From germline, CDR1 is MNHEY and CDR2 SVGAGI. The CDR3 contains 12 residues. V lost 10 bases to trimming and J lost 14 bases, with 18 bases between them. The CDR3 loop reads CATYPPGGALHF. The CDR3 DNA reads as TGTGCCACCTACCCCCCCGGAGGGGCCCTCCACTTT.

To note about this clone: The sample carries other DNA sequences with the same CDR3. CDR3 sequence: CASSVGTSGLGETQYF. CDR3 nucleotide sequence: TGTGCCAGCAGCGTCGGGACTAGCGGACTAGGGGAGACCCAGTACTTC. This chain links TRBV9 with TRBJ2-5; 11 bases align to TRBD2. The CDR3 is 16 amino acids. Trimming took 2 bases from V and 5 from J; bases not matched to a gene: 8. CDR1 SGDLS and CDR2 YYNGEE come from the germline V gene.

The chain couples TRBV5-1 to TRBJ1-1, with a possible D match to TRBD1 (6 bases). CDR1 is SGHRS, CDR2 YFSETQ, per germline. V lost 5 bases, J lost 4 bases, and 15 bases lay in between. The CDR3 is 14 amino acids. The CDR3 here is CASSIQGDGTEAFF. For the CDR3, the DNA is TGCGCCAGCAGTATACAGGGAGATGGCACTGAAGCTTTCTTT. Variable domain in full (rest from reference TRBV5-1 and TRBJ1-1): KAGVTQTPRYLIKTRGQQVTLSCSPISGHRSVSWYQQTPGQGLQFLFEYFSETQRNKGNFPGRFSGRQFSNSRSEMNVSTLELGDSALYLCASSIQGDGTEAFFGQGTRLTVV.